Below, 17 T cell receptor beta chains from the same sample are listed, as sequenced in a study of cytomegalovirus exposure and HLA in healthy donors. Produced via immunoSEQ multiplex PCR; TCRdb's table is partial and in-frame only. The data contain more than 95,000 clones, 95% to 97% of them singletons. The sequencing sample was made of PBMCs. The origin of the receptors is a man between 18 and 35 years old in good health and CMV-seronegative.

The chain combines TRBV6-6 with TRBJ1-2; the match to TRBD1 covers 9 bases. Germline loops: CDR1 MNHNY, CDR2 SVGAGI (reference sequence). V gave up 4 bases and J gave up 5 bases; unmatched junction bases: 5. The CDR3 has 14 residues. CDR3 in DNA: TGTGCCAGCAGTTTTGACAGGGGGGTGTATGGCTACACCTTC. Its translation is CASSFDRGVYGYTF.

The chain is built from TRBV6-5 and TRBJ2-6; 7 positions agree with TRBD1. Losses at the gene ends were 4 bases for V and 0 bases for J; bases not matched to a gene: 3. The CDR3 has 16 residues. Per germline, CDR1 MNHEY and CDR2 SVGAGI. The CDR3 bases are TGTGCCAGCAGTTGGGGGACAGCCTCTGGGGCCAACGTCCTGACTTTC. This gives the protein CASSWGTASGANVLTF.

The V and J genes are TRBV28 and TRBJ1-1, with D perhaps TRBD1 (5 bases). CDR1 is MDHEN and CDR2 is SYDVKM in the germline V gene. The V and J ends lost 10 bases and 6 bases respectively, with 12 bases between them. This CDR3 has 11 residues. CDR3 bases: TGTGCCACCAAGGGGTTCCCTGAAGCTTTCTTT. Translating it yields CATKGFPEAFF.

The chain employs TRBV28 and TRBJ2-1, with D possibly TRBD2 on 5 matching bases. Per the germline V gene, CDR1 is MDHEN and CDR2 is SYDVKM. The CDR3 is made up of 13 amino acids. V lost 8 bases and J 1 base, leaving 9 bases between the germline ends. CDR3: CASGSTSYNEQFF. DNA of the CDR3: TGTGCCAGCGGGAGTACGTCCTACAATGAGCAGTTCTTC.

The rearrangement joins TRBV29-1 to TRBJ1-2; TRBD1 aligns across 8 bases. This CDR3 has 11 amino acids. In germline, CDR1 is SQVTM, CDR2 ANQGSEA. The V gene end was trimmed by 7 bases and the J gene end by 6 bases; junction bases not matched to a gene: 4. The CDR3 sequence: CSATDRDGYTF. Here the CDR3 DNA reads TGCAGCGCTACGGACAGGGATGGCTACACCTTC.

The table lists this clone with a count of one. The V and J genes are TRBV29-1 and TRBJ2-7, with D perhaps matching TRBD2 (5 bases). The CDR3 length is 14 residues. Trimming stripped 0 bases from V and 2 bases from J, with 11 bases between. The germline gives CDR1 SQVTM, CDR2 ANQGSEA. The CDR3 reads CSVEDLRGTYEQYF. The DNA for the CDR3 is TGCAGCGTTGAAGATCTTCGGGGTACCTACGAGCAGTACTTC.

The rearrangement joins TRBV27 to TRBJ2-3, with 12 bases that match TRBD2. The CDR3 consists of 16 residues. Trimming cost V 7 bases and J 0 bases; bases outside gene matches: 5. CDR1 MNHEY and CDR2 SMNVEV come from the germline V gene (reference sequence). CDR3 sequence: CASILTSGSSTDTQYF. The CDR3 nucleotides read TGTGCCAGCATCTTGACTAGCGGGAGTAGCACAGATACGCAGTATTTT.

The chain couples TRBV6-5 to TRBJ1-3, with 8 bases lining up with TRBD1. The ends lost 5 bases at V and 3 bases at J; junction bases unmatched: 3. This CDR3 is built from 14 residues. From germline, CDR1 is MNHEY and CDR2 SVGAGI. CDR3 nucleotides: TGTGCCAGCAGTCGTACAGGGGGTGGAAACACCATATATTTT. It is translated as CASSRTGGGNTIYF.

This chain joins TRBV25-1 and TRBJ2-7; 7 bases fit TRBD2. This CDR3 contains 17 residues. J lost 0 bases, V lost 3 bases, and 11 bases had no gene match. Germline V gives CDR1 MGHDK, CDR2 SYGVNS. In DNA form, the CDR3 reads TGTGCCAGCAGTGATCCCCGGAAAGCGGGATTCTCCTACGAGCAGTACTTC. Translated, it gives CASSDPRKAGFSYEQYF.

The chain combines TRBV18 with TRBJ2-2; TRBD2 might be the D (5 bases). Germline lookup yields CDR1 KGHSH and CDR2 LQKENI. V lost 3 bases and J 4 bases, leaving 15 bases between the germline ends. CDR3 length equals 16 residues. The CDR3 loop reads CASSPRGSDSTGELFF. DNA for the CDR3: TGTGCCAGCTCACCCCGAGGGAGCGACTCCACCGGGGAGCTGTTTTTT.

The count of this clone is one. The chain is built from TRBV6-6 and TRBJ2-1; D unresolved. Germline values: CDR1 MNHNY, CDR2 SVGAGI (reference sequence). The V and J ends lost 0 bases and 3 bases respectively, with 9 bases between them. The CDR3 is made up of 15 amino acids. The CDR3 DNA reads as TGTGCCAGCAGTTACTCAACTCCAGGCTACAATGAGCAGTTCTTC. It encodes CASSYSTPGYNEQFF.

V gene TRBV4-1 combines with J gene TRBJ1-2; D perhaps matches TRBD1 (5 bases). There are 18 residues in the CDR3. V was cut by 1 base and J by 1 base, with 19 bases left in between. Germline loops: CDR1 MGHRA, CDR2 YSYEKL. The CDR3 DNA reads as TGCGCCAGCAGCCAAGGGGCCGAGTTCGTCGGGGGTAACTATGGCTACACCTTC. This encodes CASSQGAEFVGGNYGYTF.

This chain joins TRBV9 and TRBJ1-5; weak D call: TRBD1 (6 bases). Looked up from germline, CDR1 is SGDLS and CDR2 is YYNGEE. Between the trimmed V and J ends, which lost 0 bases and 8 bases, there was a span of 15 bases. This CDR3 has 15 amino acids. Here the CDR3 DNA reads TGTGCCAGCAGCGTAGGAACCGCGGGGGCTGAGCCCCAGCATTTT. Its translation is CASSVGTAGAEPQHF.

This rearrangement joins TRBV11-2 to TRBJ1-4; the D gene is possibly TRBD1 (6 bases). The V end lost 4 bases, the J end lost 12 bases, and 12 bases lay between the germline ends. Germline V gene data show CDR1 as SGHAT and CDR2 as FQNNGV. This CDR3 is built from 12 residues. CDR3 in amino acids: CASSSIQGELFF. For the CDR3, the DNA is TGTGCCAGCAGCTCCATACAGGGTGAACTGTTTTTT.

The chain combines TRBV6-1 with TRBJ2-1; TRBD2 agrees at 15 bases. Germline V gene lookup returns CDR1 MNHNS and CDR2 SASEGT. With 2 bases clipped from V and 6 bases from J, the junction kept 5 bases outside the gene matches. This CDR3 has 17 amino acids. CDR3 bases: TGTGCCAGCAGTGAATATGGGACTAGCGGGAGGCCCAATGAGCAGTTCTTC. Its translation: CASSEYGTSGRPNEQFF.

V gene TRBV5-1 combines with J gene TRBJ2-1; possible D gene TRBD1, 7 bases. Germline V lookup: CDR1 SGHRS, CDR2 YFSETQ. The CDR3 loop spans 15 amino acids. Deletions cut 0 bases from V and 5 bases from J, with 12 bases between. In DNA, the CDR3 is TGCGCCAGCAGCTTGGGGGCCAGGGGGGACAATGAGCAGTTCTTC. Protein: CASSLGARGDNEQFF.

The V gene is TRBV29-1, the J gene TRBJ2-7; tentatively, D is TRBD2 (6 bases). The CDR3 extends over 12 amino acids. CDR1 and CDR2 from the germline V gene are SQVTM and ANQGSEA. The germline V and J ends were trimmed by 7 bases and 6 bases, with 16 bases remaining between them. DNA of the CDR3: TGCAGCGCCGGGGGAAGGCTCTCCGAGCAGTACTTC. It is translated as CSAGGRLSEQYF.